In its sample, the clone carrying this T cell receptor (beta chain) was seen once. The data belong to a study of blood T cell repertoires in COVID-19. Overall study: Samples taken during acute and convalescent COVID-19 were collected in the United States, Italy and Spain. PBMCs, B-cell-depleted T cells, or T cells provided the cDNA or gDNA that made up the material.

The CDR3 length is 15 residues. Trimming at V came to 3 bases and at J to 5 bases, leaving 3 bases not matched to a gene. Germline V CDR1 and CDR2: SGDLS, YYNGEE. Authors' data handling: Reference gene primers were amplified, and this amplification served to estimate nucleated cell counts. Repertoires were generated with immunoSEQ multiplex PCR, while TCRdb's copy carries only in-frame clones and drops some. V and J calls and clone size are given by that table; D and trimming were obtained from the DNA. Among about 240,000 clones listed, approximately 82% were seen once. This chain uses TRBV9 with TRBJ2-1, with TRBD2 matching 12 bases. The TCR comes from a man aged 30 to 45 who had recovered from COVID-19. Sample: peripheral blood. The chain's CDR3 is CASSALAGGHNEQFF. As DNA, the CDR3 is TGTGCCAGCAGCGCACTAGCGGGGGGTCACAATGAGCAGTTCTTC.